The 25 T cell receptor beta chains below come from one sample, sequenced in a study of vaccination effects on CD4 cells after COVID-19. No antigen has been assigned to these receptors. CD4+ T cell isolation took place after approximately 11 days of culture. Only in-frame clones appear in the TCRdb table, and some are missing; sequencing was by immunoSEQ multiplex PCR. The repertoire holds 45,000 or so clones, with more than 75% as singletons. The material sequenced was CD4+ T cells from PBMCs cultured without peptide, taken before COVID-19 vaccination. The receptor set was obtained from a human donor who had a prior SARS-CoV-2 infection.

V and J are TRBV5-6 and TRBJ1-5, with D unclear. Germline loops: CDR1 SGHDT, CDR2 YYEEEE. Trimming took 3 bases from V and 4 from J, leaving 20 bases between them. The CDR3 length is 17 residues. The CDR3 loop is CASSSAGREKYNQPQHF. Here the CDR3 DNA reads TGTGCCAGCAGCTCAGCCGGGAGGGAAAAGTATAATCAGCCCCAGCATTTT.

This sequence joins TRBV11-1 and TRBJ1-1, with D possibly TRBD1 on 5 matching bases. The CDR3 is 13 amino acids. Germline V CDR1 and CDR2: SGHAT, FQDESV (reference sequence). V lost 0 bases, J lost 10 bases, and 12 bases lay in between. The CDR3 DNA is TGTGCCAGCAGCTTAGCCGGGGCCAGAACAGCTTTCTTT. Protein product: CASSLAGARTAFF.

CDR3 sequence reads: CASSTGRDRGPDTQYF. The CDR3 bases are TGTGCCAGCAGCACGGGTCGGGACAGGGGACCAGATACGCAGTATTTT. The chain uses TRBV7-9 and TRBJ2-3; 10 bases fit TRBD1. Trimming cost V 5 bases and J 4 bases; bases outside gene matches: 9. Germline V CDR1 and CDR2: SEHNR, FQNEAQ (reference sequence). The CDR3 length is 16 residues.

This chain uses TRBV13 with TRBJ2-7, with a possible D match to TRBD1 (5 bases). Germline assignment: CDR1 PRHDT and CDR2 FYEKMQ (reference sequence). V lost 1 base to trimming and J lost 5 bases, with 6 bases between them. The CDR3 sequence is 12 residues long. Here the CDR3 reads CASSLVGDEQYF. The CDR3 DNA reads TGTGCCAGCAGCTTAGTAGGGGACGAGCAGTACTTC.

The rearrangement joins TRBV11-2 to TRBJ2-7; possibly TRBD2 for D (6 bases). Germline V CDR1 and CDR2: SGHAT, FQNNGV. V lost 0 bases and J 3 bases, leaving 9 bases between the germline ends. CDR3 size: 14 residues. For the CDR3, the DNA is TGTGCCAGCAGCTTAGAAATCGGGGGCTACGAGCAGTACTTC. Translated, it gives CASSLEIGGYEQYF.

The rearrangement uses TRBV5-4 and TRBJ2-1, with TRBD2 matching 11 bases. Trimming cost V 4 bases and J 9 bases; bases outside gene matches: 9. Germline CDR1 and CDR2: SGHNT and YYREEE (reference sequence). The CDR3 totals 15 residues. This chain's CDR3 is CASSPGLAGNREQFF. In nucleotides, the CDR3 is TGTGCCAGCAGCCCTGGACTAGCGGGTAATCGTGAGCAGTTCTTC.

The V call is TRBV18, the J call TRBJ2-1; D unclear. The CDR3 covers 11 residues. Trimming took off 4 bases at V and 8 bases at J, with 6 bases between the two ends. Per germline, CDR1 KGHSH and CDR2 LQKENI. The CDR3 protein is CASSREDEQFF. The CDR3 DNA reads TGTGCCAGCTCACGTGAGGATGAGCAGTTCTTC.

The chain recombines TRBV9 with TRBJ2-3; 11 nucleotides match TRBD2. The germline CDR1 and CDR2 sequences are SGDLS and YYNGEE. V trimming: 3 bases; J trimming: 8 bases; junction bases outside the gene matches: 11. The CDR3 extends over 16 amino acids. The CDR3: CASSDRRSGRAGTQYF. CDR3 nucleotide sequence: TGTGCCAGCAGCGACAGGCGTAGCGGGAGGGCCGGTACGCAGTATTTT.

This clone was seen a few times. V and J are TRBV29-1 and TRBJ2-1, with D hard to call. Germline CDR1 SQVTM, CDR2 ANQGSEA. The CDR3 is made up of 13 amino acids. V gave up 6 bases and J gave up 6 bases, with 15 bases separating them. The CDR3 spells CSVPLLAPNEQFF. CDR3 DNA sequence: TGCAGCGTGCCTCTTTTAGCCCCCAATGAGCAGTTCTTC.

This clone was seen only once. This chain links TRBV10-3 with TRBJ2-3, with unresolved D. V was cut by 1 base and J by 0 bases, with 8 bases left in between. The CDR3 covers 15 residues. Germline V gives CDR1 ENHRY, CDR2 SYGVKD. In DNA form, the CDR3 reads TGTGCCATCAGTGAGTTTGTGGGAAGCACAGATACGCAGTATTTT. Its translation: CAISEFVGSTDTQYF.

The chain carries TRBV19 and TRBJ1-1; possible D gene TRBD1, 6 bases. CDR1 and CDR2 (germline): LNHDA, SQIVND (reference sequence). This CDR3 comprises 18 residues. V dropped 5 bases and J dropped 0 bases, with 22 bases sitting between them. The DNA of the CDR3 is TGTGCCAGTAGTCCCCTTTACAGGGTACGAGCCATGAACACTGAAGCTTTCTTT. Protein product: CASSPLYRVRAMNTEAFF.

V is TRBV24-1 and J is TRBJ1-4; tentatively, D is TRBD1 (6 bases). The CDR3 covers 15 residues. The V end was cut by 3 bases, the J end by 7 bases, with 14 bases between. Germline V CDR1 and CDR2: KGHDR, SFDVKD. CDR3 loop: CATSDSRGIGEKLFF. CDR3 DNA: TGTGCCACCAGTGATAGCAGGGGCATTGGTGAAAAACTGTTTTTT.

The genes are TRBV7-2 and TRBJ2-7, with a possible D match to TRBD1 (6 bases). The V gene's germline CDR1 is SGHTA and CDR2 FQGNSA. CDR3 size: 16 residues. The V and J ends lost 2 bases and 2 bases respectively, with 16 bases between them. CDR3 in DNA: TGTGCCAGCAGCTTATTTCCCTTTGGACAGACCTACGAGCAGTACTTC. Encoded protein: CASSLFPFGQTYEQYF.

This clone was seen a single time. The chain recombines TRBV6-5 with TRBJ2-7; 7 bases fit TRBD1. Germline V gene sequence: CDR1 MNHEY, CDR2 SVGAGI. The CDR3 is 13 amino acids. Unmatched junction bases numbered 6, after V lost 6 bases and J lost 4 bases. CDR3 DNA: TGTGCCAGCAGAGATTCAGGGGGTTACGAGCAGTACTTC. Translation: CASRDSGGYEQYF.

The chain links TRBV3-1 (or the pseudogene TRBV3-2) to TRBJ1-1; TRBD1 agrees at 9 bases. Per the germline V gene, CDR1 is LGHDT and CDR2 is YNNKEL (reference sequence). Trimming took 3 bases from V and 5 from J; bases not matched to a gene: 4. The CDR3 spans 14 residues. The CDR3 DNA is TGTGCCAGCAGCCAGACAGGGGGAGGGACTGAAGCTTTCTTT. It encodes CASSQTGGGTEAFF.

CDR3 bases: TGTGCCAGCAGCCAAGATGTGGGGAGTTCACCCCTCCACTTT. This translates into CASSQDVGSSPLHF. The chain links TRBV3-1 (or the pseudogene TRBV3-2) to TRBJ1-6, with D unclear. Germline V gives CDR1 LGHDT, CDR2 YNNKEL (reference sequence). The ends were cut back, 0 bases at V and 9 bases at J, with 9 bases in the middle. CDR3 size: 14 residues.

The chain has TRBV11-2 and TRBJ1-4, with D hard to call. The CDR3 totals 15 residues. Trimming stripped 0 bases from V and 8 bases from J, with 13 bases between. Germline-derived CDR1 and CDR2 are SGHAT and FQNNGV. This chain's CDR3 is CASSLDRVGGEKLFF. Written as DNA, the CDR3 is TGTGCCAGCAGCTTAGATCGCGTAGGAGGGGAAAAACTGTTTTTT.

The chain has TRBV4-1 and TRBJ1-1; D is uncertain. The CDR3 loop spans 17 amino acids. The V and J ends lost 1 base and 0 bases respectively, with 15 bases between them. From germline, CDR1 is MGHRA and CDR2 YSYEKL. The chain's CDR3 is CASSQAYQAALNTEAFF. The CDR3 nucleotides are TGCGCCAGCAGCCAAGCTTACCAGGCGGCTTTGAACACTGAAGCTTTCTTT.

The chain combines TRBV15 with TRBJ1-2; D is undetermined. This CDR3 is 15 amino acids long. The V gene's germline CDR1 is LNHNV and CDR2 YYDKDF (reference sequence). V shed 0 bases and J shed 8 bases, with 16 bases lying between them. The CDR3: CATSRDPLGVVGYTF. Here the CDR3 DNA reads TGTGCCACCAGCAGAGATCCCCTCGGGGTGGTAGGCTACACCTTC.

J is TRBJ1-2 and V is TRBV5-6; no reliable D call. Germline V gene data show CDR1 as SGHDT and CDR2 as YYEEEE. V shed 1 base and J shed 7 bases, with 5 bases lying between them. The CDR3 is made up of 11 amino acids. CDR3 protein: CASSLLGGYTF. CDR3 nucleotides: TGTGCCAGCAGCTTGCTCGGTGGCTACACCTTC.

The CDR3 protein is CASSPYGIGTYTF. CDR3 nucleotide sequence: TGTGCCAGCAGTCCCTACGGTATTGGGACCTACACCTTC. The rearrangement uses TRBV2 and TRBJ1-2; weak D call: TRBD1 (5 bases). This CDR3 comprises 13 residues. Germline CDR1 is SNHLY and CDR2 is FYNNEI. V lost 5 bases and J 10 bases, leaving 17 bases between the germline ends.

The chain combines TRBV4-3 with TRBJ2-1; D may be TRBD1 or TRBD2 (6 bases each). This CDR3 region has 15 residues. Deletions cut 0 bases from V and 7 bases from J, with 13 bases between. Germline CDR1 reads LGHNA; CDR2 reads YSLEER. CDR3 bases: TGCGCCAGCAGCCAAGATCGGGGGCAGATAAATGAGCAGTTCTTC. Translated, it gives CASSQDRGQINEQFF.

In this sample, this clone turned up a few times. The chain links TRBV12-3 or TRBV12-4 to TRBJ1-2; 7 positions agree with TRBD1. The V and J ends lost 2 bases and 7 bases, in that order; junction bases with no gene match: 4. CDR3 length: 13 residues. The CDR3 spells CASSLTGEGGYTF. The CDR3 DNA reads as TGTGCCAGCAGTTTAACAGGGGAAGGTGGCTACACCTTC.

This clone was seen a single time. Germline and junction disagree at one end, which may indicate a read error. The chain recombines TRBV7-7 with TRBJ2-3; the match to TRBD2 covers 13 bases. Germline assignment: CDR1 SSHAT and CDR2 FNYEAQ (reference sequence). The CDR3 runs to 15 residues. The DNA of the CDR3 is TGTGCTAGCAGCTTAGGACTAGCGGGAGTGGATACGCAGTATTTT. This codes for CASSLGLAGVDTQYF.

The chain links TRBV3-1 (or the pseudogene TRBV3-2) to TRBJ1-2; D may be TRBD1 (5 bases). The germline V gene has CDR1 LGHDT and CDR2 YNNKEL (reference sequence). With 4 bases removed from V and 8 bases from J, the gap between germline ends came to 11 bases. CDR3 length: 12 residues. DNA for the CDR3: TGTGCCAGCAGCCGGCTCAGGGACGGCTACACCTTC. Translation gives CASSRLRDGYTF.